This T cell receptor beta chain was retrieved from a study of cytomegalovirus exposure and HLA in healthy donors (dated by TCRdb to about 2017). In the study overall: An earlier analysis of fewer than 750 of the donors reported approximately 280 Gb of sequence data and 117 million unique TCR beta sequences obtained from about 170 million T cells. A later analysis re-analyzed previously published TCR beta repertoires from 500 to 700 donors and added high-resolution HLA genotyping to study TCR occurrence patterns. Rather than using new phenotypic data, the later analysis identified candidate immune exposures from TCR beta sequences and from how often those sequences occurred across donors. The number of typed donors differed by locus: 629-630 for A, B, C, DRB1 and DQB1; some 500 for DQA1; about 600 for DPA1; and some 430 for DPB1. An early release that covered some 640 HLA-typed donors contained about 300 gigabases of sequencing data and tens of millions of unique TCR sequences. In addition to the first cohort of 650 to 800 subjects, a separate validation cohort of 130 or so different subjects was used. The study profiled the T cell repertoires of 500 to 800 subjects by immunosequencing and related them to cytomegalovirus serostatus. An earlier analysis of approximately 640 of the donors applied high-throughput TCR beta sequencing to assess whether each TCR beta V gene segment acted as functional or pseudogenic. A later genetic analysis took genome-wide SNP genotypes for about 55% of the 666 donors and used that subset as a discovery cohort. All discovery cohort repertoires had been generated on a single sequencing platform. Donor age, sex, ethnicity and CMV serostatus were collected together with the repertoire data. HLA typing covered class I and class II loci at four-digit resolution. The aim of the study was to test whether cataloging public T cell receptors could identify signatures of past pathogen exposure. The genetic ancestry cluster associated with self-reported Caucasian donors included 81% of the roughly 380 genotyped donors. Across about 380 genotyped donors of the cohort, an average of roughly 250,000 unique TCR beta nucleotide sequences per donor were sequenced, and 15% to 20% of those sequences were non-productive. To predict cytomegalovirus infection status, the study brought together high-throughput TCR immunosequencing, statistical association of individual TCRs with disease status, and machine learning. Five DR-DQ haplotypes were handled as single units for association and clustering, since linkage in the cohort was strong. Summary of the overall study and its limitations: While some public TCRs were present in many individuals, most TCR sequences turned up only very rarely across donors. Linkage disequilibrium might explain the correlated functional status among segregating V segments, but an unknown experimental factor could not be ruled out. The presence/absence analyses assumed that sequencing depth was roughly uniform across donors, and that assumption may not be true. In a later genetic analysis, a missense DCLRE1C variant was associated with V-gene and J-gene trimming of TCR beta chains, and the association was replicated in an independent cohort. A further reported finding was that TCR beta sequences accurately predicted the HLA-A and HLA-B alleles for most subjects in the first cohort. Most CMV-associated TCR beta chains appeared to be HLA-restricted in a later analysis, and the HLA associations seemed to be driven largely by CMV exposure. A later analysis reported that several top co-occurrence clusters appeared linked to parvovirus B19, influenza, CMV and Epstein-Barr virus. Some IMGT-functional V segments, including TRBV6-2 and TRBV6-3, could not be distinguished by the 87-base-pair reads and were therefore excluded. A cluster of highly shared sequence variants was judged likely to represent a technical artifact of the sequencing pipeline. In an earlier analysis of some 550 of the donors, most TCR beta V segments were observed in productive rearrangements about 87% or about 30% of the time, broadly matching IMGT annotations. In vitro tests confirmed that a few of the cytomegalovirus-associated TCR beta chains recognize cytomegalovirus antigens. A total of 150 or so TCR beta chains were listed by the study as associated with cytomegalovirus. Because counts were too low, approximately 18 rarely observed V segments, including chromosome 9 orphons, were excluded from the earlier analysis of 587 of the donors. In a later genetic analysis, fewer N-insertions in productive TCRs were reported among donors in an Asian-associated ancestry cluster than the approximately 710-donor mean. Because some donors lacked HLA typing at each locus, the association tests relied only on the typed subset. A later analysis found that TCR association rates varied across HLA loci, with DRB1 alleles showing the most associated TCRs and HLA-C alleles the fewest. Strong co-occurrence of HLA alleles, especially DR and DQ, made assigning TCR associations to individual alleles difficult. In a later analysis, HLA-associated TCR beta chains showed more clonal expansion and lower generation probabilities than non-associated chains that were equally common. A later analysis associated about 17,000 TCR beta sequences with specific HLA alleles at a false discovery rate of 0.05. The authors suggested that the approach could potentially be extended to other disease states and immunological phenotypes. The classifier was reported to diagnose cytomegalovirus status with high specificity and sensitivity in both the original cohort and the validation cohort. In this cohort, only TCR beta chains were sequenced, and detectable features were limited by the absence of alpha or paired-chain data. The only immune exposure information available for the cohort was CMV serostatus.

V loses 5 bases, J loses 5 bases, and the germline ends lie 21 bases apart. Measured from the cysteine to the phenylalanine, the CDR3 is 17 residues long. Only the CDR3 region is kept as DNA, spanning 51 bases read in frame from base 1. Based on the germline V gene (reference sequence), the CDR1 and CDR2 sequences are SEHNR and FQNEAQ. The library relied on the immunoSEQ multiplex PCR assay. For the multiplex PCR, a mixture combining 60 forward primers for TCR Vbeta segments and 13 reverse primers for TCR Jbeta segments was used. The CDR3 region of rearranged TCR beta genes was amplified from genomic DNA by a multiplex PCR assay. The Illumina HiSeq System was used to sequence the amplified TCR beta libraries as 87-base-pair reads. The study's processing was this. In a later analysis, tens of millions of unique TCR beta chains were counted across the 500 to 700 repertoires, and approximately 11 million of these chains were shared by at least two donors. A nearest-neighbor algorithm error-corrected the raw reads and collapsed the reads into unique sequences, merging closely related sequences to remove PCR and sequencing errors. CDR3 sequences were aligned to IMGT reference sequences to assign V, D and J gene segments. Each retained sequence needed at least a six-nucleotide match to both a V gene segment and a J gene segment. A rearrangement was called productive if the CDR3 had no stop codons and remained in frame with V and J, and every other rearrangement was called non-productive. CDR3 was defined by IMGT convention, running from the second conserved V-encoded cysteine to the conserved J-encoded phenylalanine. In an earlier analysis of 587 of the donors, sequences lacking an unambiguous match to a single V gene segment were excluded. An earlier analysis of a few hundred of the donors called V segments functional above 56.7% productive rearrangements and segregating when the between-donor standard deviation exceeded 5%. A statistical classification framework was developed to diagnose cytomegalovirus status using the catalog of TCR beta chain sequences. In a later analysis, V and J genes were assigned by comparing TCR nucleotide sequences against IMGT/GENE-DB human TR gene sequences. The TCRdist pipeline was used in a later analysis to assign CDR3 sequences and most-parsimonious VDJ recombination scenarios. In a later analysis, every TCR beta chain was defined by the combination of its CDR3 amino acid sequence and its V-gene family, and reads without a unique V-gene family were dropped. To address suspected cross-contamination and a sequencing artifact, a later analysis removed 550 to 750 highly shared, low-generation-probability nucleotide sequences. For each public chain, a later analysis derived a clonal expansion index from normalized ranks of inferred template counts within each repertoire. In a later analysis, generation probabilities were computed using a VDJ recombination model fitted to out-of-frame rearrangements, and the results were checked against IGoR. In a later analysis, TCR-TCR, TCR-HLA and TCR-CMV co-occurrence was scored with hypergeometric tests, and a repertoire-size bias correction was applied to TCR pairs. In a later analysis, false discovery rates were estimated by permuting HLA or CMV assignments 20 times. In a later analysis, co-occurring TCRs were grouped using DBSCAN, and TCRdist sequence similarity was added for clustering within HLA-allele-positive subsets. For co-occurrence clustering, repertoires with fewer than 30,000 or more than 120,000 public chains were excluded, along with roughly 5 repertoires with anomalous nucleotide sharing. Imported from immuneACCESS, the table was reduced by TCRdb to in-frame sequences with V and J called. These copies leave out some clones; in studies compared against another copy, an unresolved V gene accounts for under half, and the cause of the remainder is not known. V, J and clone size are those of that table, while D and trimming were read from the DNA. A total of 85,000 to 110,000 clones appear in this sample, approximately 72% of them only once. The ten largest clones represent roughly 3% of the sample.

In the case of this clone: Its antigen is still unknown. Base-call qualities are not available, and no considerably larger clone is one nucleotide away.

The cohort comprised 710 or so healthy bone marrow donors. All cohort members were sampled while nominally healthy, although unrecorded immune exposures were likely present. The donor tested CMV seronegative and was one of the 352 seronegative cohort members. A peripheral blood sample was provided by each donor, and peripheral blood mononuclear cells were used for TCR beta sequencing. The Qiagen DNeasy Blood Extraction Kit was used to extract genomic DNA from the blood cell samples. The rearrangement joined TRBV7-9 to TRBJ2-2; no D segment can be confidently identified. The sequencing sample was made of PBMCs. This sequence was found in a woman aged 45-59 years in good health and CMV-seronegative. The nucleotide sequence is TGTGCCAGCAGCACCAAACCACACCACCGACTGACCGGGGAGCTGTTTTTT. It translates to CASSTKPHHRLTGELFF.